Included here is one TCR beta chain sequence, with context. Its antigen is not known. Germline V CDR1 and CDR2: SGHRS, YFSETQ. The CDR3 totals 15 residues. Trimming cost V 0 bases and J 1 base, with 10 bases left between them. The data originate from a study of prognosis after radiotherapy for stage I lung cancer. On the study more broadly: Tumors proved to be squamous cell carcinoma in about 7 patients and represented adenocarcinoma in 12 to 13. Study-wide results and caveats: Post-treatment Shannon entropy following stereotactic body radiation therapy was lower among patients who developed distant metastases. Compared with a median of 10,088 beforehand, unique TCR clone counts dropped to approximately 7,000 after stereotactic body radiation therapy.

Starting from genomic DNA, TCR beta CDR3 was amplified through two-round multiplex PCR. Amplification in first-round PCR relied on primers specific to each TRBV and TRBJ gene. From the multiplex PCR reads, TCRdb called clonotypes with MiXCR, one entry per CDR3 protein. The sample contains about 15,000 distinct CDR3 sequences, roughly a third of which appear only once. Other malignancies, prior chemotherapy and prior radiotherapy were absent in all patients, each of whom was node-negative on CT and PET/CT. Sample: PBMCs, taken before or after stereotactic body radiation therapy (not recorded which). The J gene is TRBJ2-5, the V gene TRBV5-1; perhaps TRBD1 as D (5 bases). The receptor's source is a donor aged 50 or older with non-small cell lung cancer. In DNA form, the CDR3 reads TGCGCCAGCAGCTTGGGTTCCCAGGGCCAAGAGACCCAGTACTTC. Encoded protein: CASSLGSQGQETQYF.